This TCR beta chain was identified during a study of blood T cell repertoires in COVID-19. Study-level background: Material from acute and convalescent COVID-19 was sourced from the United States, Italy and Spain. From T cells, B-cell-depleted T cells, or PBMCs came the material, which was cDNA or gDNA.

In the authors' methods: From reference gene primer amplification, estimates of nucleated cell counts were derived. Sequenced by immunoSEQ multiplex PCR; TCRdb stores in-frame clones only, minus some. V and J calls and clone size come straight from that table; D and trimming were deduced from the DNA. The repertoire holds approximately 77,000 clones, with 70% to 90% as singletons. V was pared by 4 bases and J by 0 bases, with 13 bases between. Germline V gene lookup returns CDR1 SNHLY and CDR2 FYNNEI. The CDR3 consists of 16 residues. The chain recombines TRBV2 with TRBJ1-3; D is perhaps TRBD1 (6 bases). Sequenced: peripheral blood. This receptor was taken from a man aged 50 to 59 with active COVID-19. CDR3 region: CASSVGGRRSGNTIYF. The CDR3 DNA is TGTGCCAGCAGTGTGGGGGGGCGACGCTCTGGAAACACCATATATTTT. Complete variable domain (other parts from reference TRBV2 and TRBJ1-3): EPEVTQTPSHQVTQMGQEVILRCVPISNHLYFYWYRQILGQKVEFLVSFYNNEISEKSEIFDDQFSVERPDGSNFTLKIRSTKLEDSAMYFCASSVGGRRSGNTIYFGEGSWLTVV.